These 32 T cell receptor beta chains were sequenced from one sample in a study of blood T cell repertoires in COVID-19. Assay used: immunoSEQ multiplex PCR; TCRdb lists only in-frame clones, some missing. This table holds roughly 250,000 clones, about 89% found once. Sequencing was performed on peripheral blood. The source is a man aged 40-50 years who had recovered from COVID-19.

This clone was seen a single time. The V gene is TRBV7-2, the J gene TRBJ2-5; 9 positions agree with TRBD2. CDR3 length equals 16 residues. Germline CDR1 and CDR2: SGHTA and FQGNSA. Trimming cost V 4 bases and J 5 bases; bases outside gene matches: 11. DNA for the CDR3: TGTGCCAGCAGCTCTGAGGCGGGAGGGCCGGGGGAGACCCAGTACTTC. Translated, it gives CASSSEAGGPGETQYF.

The CDR3: CASSETGSIRSYNEQFF. CDR3 nucleotide sequence: TGCGCCAGCAGTGAGACAGGGTCGATTCGGTCCTACAATGAGCAGTTCTTC. The V call is TRBV10-1, the J call TRBJ2-1; a possible D gene is TRBD1 (6 bases). With 2 bases removed from V and 1 base from J, the gap between germline ends came to 15 bases. This CDR3 is 17 amino acids long. CDR1 and CDR2 from the germline V gene are WNHNN and SYGVQD (reference sequence).

The chain couples TRBV7-2 to TRBJ1-2; D is unresolved. V dropped 1 base and J dropped 0 bases, with 9 bases sitting between them. Germline V gene sequence: CDR1 SGHTA, CDR2 FQGNSA. This CDR3 contains 15 residues. The CDR3 sequence is CASSLDSTANYGYTF. CDR3 sequence (DNA): TGTGCCAGCAGCTTAGACAGTACGGCTAACTATGGCTACACCTTC. Using reference TRBV7-2 and TRBJ1-2 for the parts outside the CDR3, the full variable domain is GAGVSQSPSNKVTEKGKDVELRCDPISGHTALYWYRQSLGQGLEFLIYFQGNSAPDKSGLPSDRFSAERTGGSVSTLTIQRTQQEDSAVYLCASSLDSTANYGYTFGSGTRLTVV.

CDR3 DNA: TGCGCCAGCAGCCAAGATTGGGCAGGGTTGAACGAAAAACTGTTTTTT. Translating gives CASSQDWAGLNEKLFF. V is TRBV4-3 and J is TRBJ1-4; perhaps TRBD1 as D (5 bases). Deletions cut 0 bases from V and 8 bases from J, with 16 bases between. The CDR3 contains 16 residues. Looked up from germline, CDR1 is LGHNA and CDR2 is YSLEER.

The chain is built from TRBV5-1 and TRBJ1-1, with unresolved D. V was clipped by 2 bases and J by 6 bases, with 14 bases between them. The CDR3 sequence is 14 residues long. Germline CDR1 SGHRS, CDR2 YFSETQ. Here the CDR3 reads CASSLKPSFAEAFF. Written as DNA, the CDR3 is TGCGCCAGCAGCTTAAAGCCTAGTTTCGCTGAAGCTTTCTTT.

The rearrangement uses TRBV6-5 and TRBJ2-5; no clear D. The CDR3 covers 14 residues. Between the trimmed V and J ends, which lost 7 bases and 3 bases, there was a span of 15 bases. Germline V gene lookup returns CDR1 MNHEY and CDR2 SVGAGI. The DNA of the CDR3 is TGTGCCAGCAACCCGGGTCATAATAAAGAGACCCAGTACTTC. Protein: CASNPGHNKETQYF.

V is TRBV4-1 and J is TRBJ2-5, with 8 bases fitting TRBD2. Trimming cost V 1 base and J 1 base; bases outside gene matches: 11. Germline CDR1 is MGHRA and CDR2 is YSYEKL. This CDR3 contains 18 residues. CDR3 in amino acids: CASSQGIDGTSGQETQYF. CDR3 sequence (DNA): TGCGCCAGCAGCCAAGGGATTGACGGTACTAGCGGCCAAGAGACCCAGTACTTC.

The CDR3 here is CATSRGTTGGYEQYF. For the CDR3, the DNA is TGTGCCACCAGCAGAGGAACGACAGGTGGTTACGAGCAGTACTTC. The chain recombines TRBV15 with TRBJ2-7; TRBD1 might be the D (6 bases). The germline V gene encodes CDR1 LNHNV and CDR2 YYDKDF (reference sequence). V was cut by 1 base and J by 4 bases, with 14 bases left in between. The CDR3 is made up of 15 amino acids.

This clone was detected once. This chain connects TRBV3-1 (or the pseudogene TRBV3-2) to TRBJ2-2; 8 positions match TRBD2. This CDR3 contains 19 residues. V lost 1 base, J lost 0 bases, and 10 bases stayed unmatched. Germline CDR1 is LGHDT and CDR2 is YNNKEL (reference sequence). CDR3 in DNA: TGTGCCAGCAGCCAAGTCAGGTGGCGGGGGGACGCGAACACCGGGGAGCTGTTTTTT. Protein: CASSQVRWRGDANTGELFF.

The V and J genes are TRBV13 and TRBJ2-2; TRBD1 aligns across 7 bases. Per germline, CDR1 PRHDT and CDR2 FYEKMQ (reference sequence). The CDR3 loop spans 15 amino acids. With V trimmed by 6 bases and J by 2 bases, 6 bases remained unmatched. The CDR3 region is CASSSDRANTGELFF. CDR3 DNA: TGTGCCAGCAGTTCCGACAGGGCAAACACCGGGGAGCTGTTTTTT.

The chain combines TRBV3-1 (or the pseudogene TRBV3-2) with TRBJ2-2; D is possibly TRBD1 (6 bases). This CDR3 has 14 residues. Germline values: CDR1 LGHDT, CDR2 YNNKEL (reference sequence). V was pared by 0 bases and J by 8 bases, with 10 bases between. Here the CDR3 DNA reads TGTGCCAGCAGCCAAGATATGAGGGGGGGGGAGCTGTTTTTT. This encodes CASSQDMRGGELFF.

This chain connects TRBV30 to TRBJ1-6; maybe TRBD1 (6 bases). CDR1 and CDR2 (germline): GTSNPN, SVGIG (reference sequence). The CDR3 sequence is 14 residues long. The ends were cut back, 5 bases at V and 10 bases at J, with 18 bases in the middle. The CDR3, as DNA: TGTGCCTGGGGCTCCGGGACAAGTAAATCACCCCTCCACTTT. Translating gives CAWGSGTSKSPLHF. Full variable domain (remainder filled in from reference TRBV30 and TRBJ1-6): SQTIHQWPATLVQPVGSPLSLECTVEGTSNPNLYWYRQAAGRGLQLLFYSVGIGQISSEVPQNLSASRPQDRQFILSSKKLLLSDSGFYLCAWGSGTSKSPLHFGNGTRLTVT.

The chain couples TRBV6-6 to TRBJ2-1, with a tentative D call TRBD2 (5 bases). Deletions cut 4 bases from V and 9 bases from J, with 22 bases between. This CDR3 has 16 amino acids. The germline V gene encodes CDR1 MNHNY and CDR2 SVGAGI (reference sequence). CDR3 nucleotide sequence: TGTGCCAGCAGTTCGAACGACTATGGGGTTCCACGTGAGCAGTTCTTC. It encodes CASSSNDYGVPREQFF.

This chain uses TRBV19 with TRBJ2-7; 9 nucleotides agree with TRBD2. The CDR3 is 18 amino acids. J lost 7 bases, V lost 3 bases, and 19 bases had no gene match. CDR1 LNHDA and CDR2 SQIVND come from the germline V gene (reference sequence). The CDR3 protein is CASSIGGTGSGSRKEQYF. The CDR3 DNA reads as TGTGCCAGTAGTATCGGTGGGACGGGTAGCGGGAGTCGGAAAGAGCAGTACTTC.

The chain uses TRBV7-2 and TRBJ1-1, with D possibly TRBD1 on 5 matching bases. Germline V CDR1 and CDR2: SGHTA, FQGNSA. The CDR3 contains 12 residues. The germline V and J ends were trimmed by 3 bases and 7 bases, with 9 bases remaining between them. The CDR3 DNA is TGTGCCAGCAGCTTGGGGCCGAATGAAGCTTTCTTT. Translated, it gives CASSLGPNEAFF.

The chain has TRBV7-8 and TRBJ2-1, with TRBD2 matching 11 bases. The V and J ends lost 5 bases and 5 bases, in that order; junction bases with no gene match: 11. The CDR3 loop spans 17 amino acids. Germline CDR1 and CDR2: SGHVS and FQNEAQ. The CDR3 loop reads CASSPYSGRAGDNEQFF. As DNA, the CDR3 is TGTGCCAGCAGCCCCTATAGCGGGAGGGCCGGTGACAATGAGCAGTTCTTC.

This chain uses TRBV13 with TRBJ2-7; D might be TRBD1 (6 bases). The CDR3 spans 15 residues. The germline gives CDR1 PRHDT, CDR2 FYEKMQ (reference sequence). The germline V and J ends were trimmed by 5 bases and 2 bases, with 16 bases remaining between them. The chain's CDR3 is CASSQSWGQTYEQYF. The CDR3 nucleotides are TGTGCCAGCAGCCAATCTTGGGGGCAGACCTACGAGCAGTACTTC.

This clone was seen a handful of times. CDR3: CASSLNGGQFNEQFF. The CDR3, as DNA: TGTGCCAGCAGCTTAAATGGGGGACAGTTCAATGAGCAGTTCTTC. J is TRBJ2-1 and V is TRBV7-3; 7 bases line up with TRBD1. The germline V gene has CDR1 SGHTA and CDR2 FQGTGA. The V segment lost 1 base and the J segment 6 bases; nucleotides outside the gene matches: 6. The CDR3 has 15 residues.

V is TRBV19 and J is TRBJ2-3; D gene ambiguous. The germline gives CDR1 LNHDA, CDR2 SQIVND (reference sequence). Deletions cut 2 bases from V and 3 bases from J, with 12 bases between. This CDR3 is built from 15 residues. CDR3 DNA: TGTGCCAGTAGTATAAGCCTGTGGGCTACAGATACGCAGTATTTT. The encoded protein is CASSISLWATDTQYF.

The CDR3 region has the DNA TGCAGCGTTGTGTTCGGGACAGGGCACCAAGAGACCCAGTACTTC. Amino acid sequence: CSVVFGTGHQETQYF. The rearrangement links TRBV29-1 to TRBJ2-5; the match to TRBD1 covers 9 bases. Germline loops: CDR1 SQVTM, CDR2 ANQGSEA. CDR3 size: 15 residues. J lost 0 bases, V lost 4 bases, and 6 bases had no gene match.

The CDR3, as DNA: TGTGCCAGCAGCTCTCTCTCTGTCGGGGAGCTGTTTTTT. Amino acid sequence: CASSSLSVGELFF. The genes are TRBV7-2 and TRBJ2-2; no firm D call. V lost 4 bases to trimming and J lost 7 bases, with 10 bases between them. There are 13 residues in the CDR3. Germline V CDR1 and CDR2: SGHTA, FQGNSA.

A single count supports this clone. V usage is TRBV27 and J usage is TRBJ1-2; tentatively, D is TRBD1 (6 bases). Trimming removed 6 bases at V and 6 bases at J, with 14 bases between. Per germline, CDR1 MNHEY and CDR2 SMNVEV (reference sequence). CDR3 length: 13 residues. This chain's CDR3 is CASSPRGYDGYTF. The CDR3 nucleotides read TGTGCCAGCAGCCCGAGGGGGTATGATGGCTACACCTTC.

The rearrangement joins TRBV4-3 to TRBJ1-6, with unresolved D. Germline-derived CDR1 and CDR2 are LGHNA and YSLEER. Trimming cost V 4 bases and J 5 bases, with 18 bases left between them. The CDR3 runs 17 residues. DNA of the CDR3: TGCGCCAGCAGCCCGGGGTGGGTTACAGAGCATAATTCACCCCTCCACTTT. This codes for CASSPGWVTEHNSPLHF.

The V and J genes are TRBV7-2 and TRBJ1-5; TRBD1 might be the D (5 bases). The CDR3 consists of 16 residues. CDR1 is SGHTA, CDR2 FQGNSA, per germline. Trimming cost V 6 bases and J 2 bases, with 17 bases left between them. CDR3: CASSLARGVGNQPQHF. CDR3 DNA: TGTGCCAGCAGTCTAGCGAGGGGTGTGGGCAATCAGCCCCAGCATTTT. Filled out from reference TRBV7-2 and TRBJ1-5, the complete variable domain reads GAGVSQSPSNKVTEKGKDVELRCDPISGHTALYWYRQSLGQGLEFLIYFQGNSAPDKSGLPSDRFSAERTGGSVSTLTIQRTQQEDSAVYLCASSLARGVGNQPQHFGDGTRLSIL.

The chain combines TRBV7-2 with TRBJ1-6, with D maybe TRBD1 (5 bases). The germline CDR1 and CDR2 sequences are SGHTA and FQGNSA. V lost 4 bases and J 10 bases, leaving 14 bases between the germline ends. This CDR3 is 14 amino acids long. CDR3 amino acids: CASSSRQPKSPLHF. The CDR3 DNA is TGTGCCAGCAGCTCCCGACAGCCGAAATCACCCCTCCACTTT.

This clone was counted a single time. This sequence joins TRBV19 and TRBJ1-2, with D tentatively TRBD1 (5 bases). CDR1 is LNHDA, CDR2 SQIVND, per germline (reference sequence). The CDR3 totals 14 residues. V was pared by 4 bases and J by 7 bases, with 16 bases between. The CDR3 loop reads CASSRGRGSSGYTF. The CDR3 DNA is TGTGCCAGTAGTAGGGGCCGAGGAAGCAGTGGCTACACCTTC.

The CDR3 loop reads CASSLTGGTDTQYF. CDR3 coding DNA: TGTGCCAGCAGCTTAACCGGGGGCACAGATACGCAGTATTTT. The rearrangement links TRBV13 to TRBJ2-3, with D possibly being TRBD2 (5 bases). The CDR3 is 14 amino acids. V was trimmed by 2 bases and J by 1 base, leaving 7 bases between them. Germline V CDR1 and CDR2: PRHDT, FYEKMQ (reference sequence).

V and J are TRBV28 and TRBJ2-1, with unresolved D. Trimming pared 5 bases from V and 8 bases from J, leaving 13 bases between. Germline assignment: CDR1 MDHEN and CDR2 SYDVKM. This CDR3 spans 13 amino acids. The CDR3 protein is CASSPERWDEQFF. DNA for the CDR3: TGTGCCAGCAGTCCGGAGCGTTGGGATGAGCAGTTCTTC.

This rearrangement joins TRBV11-2 to TRBJ2-7; 10 positions agree with TRBD1. Germline CDR1 SGHAT, CDR2 FQNNGV. Losses at the gene ends were 6 bases for V and 2 bases for J; bases not matched to a gene: 10. The CDR3 runs 16 residues. The DNA of the CDR3 is TGTGCCAGCAGGCGTCCGGGACAGGGGATGACCTACGAGCAGTACTTC. Translating gives CASRRPGQGMTYEQYF.

For this clone: At one of its ends the junction is not consistent with the germline gene, which may arise from a read error. V is TRBV12-5 and J is TRBJ2-7; 10 bases fit TRBD1. Germline V gene data show CDR1 as LGHNT and CDR2 as FRNRAP. This CDR3 has 16 residues. The CDR3: CASGLPLTGGSDEQYF. The CDR3 region has the DNA TGTGCTAGTGGTTTGCCTCTGACAGGGGGCTCCGACGAGCAGTACTTC.

This clone was picked up a small number of times. The junction does not match germline at one end; this may be a read error. The V call is TRBV27, the J call TRBJ1-6, with a tentative D call TRBD1 (5 bases). This CDR3 comprises 18 residues. In germline, CDR1 is MNHEY, CDR2 SMNVEV (reference sequence). The CDR3 loop is CASSLSQKGPGYNSPLHF. The CDR3 DNA is TGTGCCAGCAGCTTATCTCAGAAGGGGCCTGGTTACAATTCACCCCTCCACTTT.

This chain connects TRBV6-5 to TRBJ1-6; D unclear. V was cut by 6 bases and J by 7 bases, with 4 bases left in between. The CDR3 extends over 11 amino acids. Germline V gene data show CDR1 as MNHEY and CDR2 as SVGAGI. The CDR3 DNA reads as TGTGCCAGCAGGGCCAATTCACCCCTCCACTTT. Its translation is CASRANSPLHF.